Following are 18 T cell receptor beta chains from one sample sequenced in a study of blood T cell repertoires in COVID-19. The table came from immunoSEQ multiplex PCR; TCRdb's copy has only in-frame clones and leaves some out. The sample records roughly 360,000 clones, 70% to 85% being singletons. Sequencing was carried out using peripheral blood. These receptors all stem from a human donor with acute or convalescent COVID-19. The donor label of this sample is uncertain.

The rearrangement links TRBV7-2 to TRBJ2-3; TRBD2 matches 7 bases. Germline trimming cut 3 bases from V and 2 bases from J; bases unmatched to any gene: 5. Germline-derived CDR1 and CDR2 are SGHTA and FQGNSA. The CDR3 is 15 amino acids. The CDR3 DNA reads TGTGCCAGCAGCTTGAGCGGGGTCTACACAGATACGCAGTATTTT. This sequence encodes CASSLSGVYTDTQYF.

V usage is TRBV7-2 and J usage is TRBJ2-3, with D unresolved. With 5 bases removed from V and 4 bases from J, the gap between germline ends came to 7 bases. The germline V gene has CDR1 SGHTA and CDR2 FQGNSA. This CDR3 spans 12 amino acids. The CDR3 loop is CASSPSPDTQYF. The CDR3 nucleotides read TGTGCCAGCAGCCCCTCCCCAGATACGCAGTATTTT.

The sample holds one count of this clone. This sequence joins TRBV6-1 and TRBJ1-2, with TRBD1 identical over 7 bases. CDR3 length: 13 residues. The V gene's germline CDR1 is MNHNS and CDR2 SASEGT. The ends lost 0 bases at V and 8 bases at J; junction bases unmatched: 3. As DNA, the CDR3 is TGTGCCAGCAGTGAAGCGTCAGGGGGAGGCTACACCTTC. Translated, it gives CASSEASGGGYTF.

This sequence joins TRBV7-2 and TRBJ1-1; 7 bases align to TRBD1. Germline CDR1 and CDR2: SGHTA and FQGNSA. The CDR3 consists of 15 residues. Trimming removed 2 bases from V and 1 base from J; junction bases left unmatched: 4. Written as DNA, the CDR3 is TGTGCCAGCAGCTTAAGGGGGCTTGGGAACACTGAAGCTTTCTTT. Translating gives CASSLRGLGNTEAFF.

This sequence joins TRBV9 and TRBJ1-6; tentative D call: TRBD1 (6 bases). CDR3 length equals 16 residues. Germline V CDR1 and CDR2: SGDLS, YYNGEE. Between the trimmed V and J ends, which lost 0 bases and 9 bases, there was a span of 16 bases. In DNA form, the CDR3 reads TGTGCCAGCAGCGTAGTACGTTACAGGGACGGTTCACCCCTCCACTTT. It is translated as CASSVVRYRDGSPLHF.

In DNA, the CDR3 is TGTGCCACCAGTGATTTAGAGGGGGGGATCACTGAAGCTTTCTTT. Translating it yields CATSDLEGGITEAFF. This chain links TRBV24-1 with TRBJ1-1; possible D gene TRBD1, 6 bases. Germline V gives CDR1 KGHDR, CDR2 SFDVKD. With 1 base removed from V and 4 bases from J, the gap between germline ends came to 12 bases. The CDR3 is 15 amino acids.

V usage is TRBV18 and J usage is TRBJ2-2; perhaps TRBD1 as D (6 bases). Germline V CDR1 and CDR2: KGHSH, LQKENI. The CDR3 length is 17 residues. Trimming cost V 3 bases and J 1 base, with 15 bases left between them. The CDR3 reads CASSPLVQGMNTGELFF. CDR3 nucleotide sequence: TGTGCCAGCTCACCTCTGGTACAGGGTATGAACACCGGGGAGCTGTTTTTT.

The CDR3 region is CASSSAGTGIQETQYF. In DNA form, the CDR3 reads TGTGCCAGCAGCTCGGCCGGGACAGGAATCCAAGAGACCCAGTACTTC. The V gene is TRBV5-4, the J gene TRBJ2-5; 8 positions agree with TRBD1. The CDR3 covers 16 residues. The V gene end was trimmed by 3 bases and the J gene end by 1 base; junction bases not matched to a gene: 8. Germline CDR1 is SGHNT and CDR2 is YYREEE (reference sequence).

The V call is TRBV25-1, the J call TRBJ2-2, with 7 nucleotides matching TRBD1. Germline CDR1 and CDR2: MGHDK and SYGVNS. The J segment lost 2 bases and the V segment lost 11 bases, leaving 8 bases of the junction unmatched. CDR3 length equals 14 residues. CDR3 protein: CAVHYRGNTGELFF. CDR3 bases: TGTGCCGTTCACTACAGGGGCAACACCGGGGAGCTGTTTTTT.

This chain uses TRBV3-1 (or the pseudogene TRBV3-2) with TRBJ1-6; 7 bases agree with TRBD1. The CDR3 sequence is 13 residues long. The germline gives CDR1 LGHDT, CDR2 YNNKEL (reference sequence). The V segment lost 3 bases and the J segment 14 bases; nucleotides outside the gene matches: 7. In nucleotides, the CDR3 is TGTGCCAGCAGCCAGGGGACAGCTCGGTCCCTCCACTTT. It codes for CASSQGTARSLHF.

The rearrangement joins TRBV7-2 to TRBJ2-1, with D tentatively TRBD2 (5 bases). The V and J ends lost 7 bases and 0 bases respectively, with 13 bases between them. The CDR3 runs to 15 residues. Germline V lookup: CDR1 SGHTA, CDR2 FQGNSA. The CDR3 sequence is CASTPTRLSYNEQFF. The CDR3 DNA sequence: TGTGCCAGCACCCCTACTAGACTCTCCTACAATGAGCAGTTCTTC. Full variable domain (remainder filled in from reference TRBV7-2 and TRBJ2-1): GAGVSQSPSNKVTEKGKDVELRCDPISGHTALYWYRQSLGQGLEFLIYFQGNSAPDKSGLPSDRFSAERTGGSVSTLTIQRTQQEDSAVYLCASTPTRLSYNEQFFGPGTRLTVL.

The chain carries TRBV21-1 and TRBJ2-7; the table gives TRBD1 as D, unverified against the DNA. TRBV21-1 is a pseudogene locus. The CDR3 contains 16 residues. The CDR3 here is CASSKANPGDSHEQYF. CDR3 nucleotide sequence: TGTGCCAGCAGCAAAGCGAACCCCGGGGACAGCCACGAGCAGTACTTC.

This clone was found once. The chain employs TRBV3-1 (or the pseudogene TRBV3-2) and TRBJ2-5, with no clear D. Looked up from germline, CDR1 is LGHDT and CDR2 is YNNKEL (reference sequence). V lost 4 bases and J lost 7, with 10 bases in between. This CDR3 contains 12 residues. Here the CDR3 reads CASSPLEGTQYF. The CDR3, as DNA: TGTGCCAGCAGCCCGCTAGAAGGGACCCAGTACTTC.

For the CDR3, the DNA is TGTGCCAGCAGTCGAGAGTTATTTAATAATGAAAAACTGTTTTTT. As protein: CASSRELFNNEKLFF. The rearrangement joins TRBV2 to TRBJ1-4; D gene unclear. In germline, CDR1 is SNHLY, CDR2 FYNNEI. V lost 5 bases, J lost 4 bases, and 14 bases lay in between. The CDR3 consists of 15 residues.

Only a few counts were recorded for this clone. This chain connects TRBV28 to TRBJ1-4, with TRBD1 as a possible D gene (6 bases). The ends were cut back, 3 bases at V and 3 bases at J, with 8 bases in the middle. CDR1 and CDR2 from the germline V gene are MDHEN and SYDVKM. The CDR3 consists of 14 residues. In DNA form, the CDR3 reads TGTGCCAGCAGTTTTGGACAGTCTAATGAAAAACTGTTTTTT. Translation: CASSFGQSNEKLFF.

This clone was recorded only once. The gene calls are TRBV3-1 (or the pseudogene TRBV3-2) and TRBJ2-1, with a possible D match to TRBD2 (5 bases). V shed 0 bases and J shed 2 bases, with 14 bases lying between them. The CDR3 is 17 amino acids. Germline V gene data show CDR1 as LGHDT and CDR2 as YNNKEL (reference sequence). The CDR3 DNA is TGTGCCAGCAGCCAAGAATTGGGTGGGAGACCCTACAATGAGCAGTTCTTC. It encodes CASSQELGGRPYNEQFF.

This chain joins TRBV2 and TRBJ2-2; 7 bases are shared with TRBD2. Germline V gene data show CDR1 as SNHLY and CDR2 as FYNNEI. After removal of 6 bases from V and 8 bases from J, the junction contained 9 bases not matched to a gene. The CDR3 sequence is 14 residues long. In nucleotides, the CDR3 is TGTGCCAGCAGCAAGTGGACTAGTTTTGGGGAGCTGTTTTTT. It codes for CASSKWTSFGELFF.

V gene TRBV10-2 combines with J gene TRBJ1-2; D might be TRBD1 (6 bases). The V end was cut by 6 bases, the J end by 5 bases, with 22 bases between. This CDR3 region has 16 residues. Germline CDR1 is WSHSY and CDR2 is SAAADI. DNA for the CDR3: TGCGCCAGCAGACGCGGACAGCGACCAGGGGTTTATGGCTACACCTTC. Translating gives CASRRGQRPGVYGYTF.